This TCR beta chain was obtained from a study of T-cell reconstitution after alpha-beta-depleted transplantation in children (dated by TCRdb to the mid-2010s). Broadly, across the study: T-cell immune reconstitution after TCRalphabeta/CD19-depleted allogeneic hematopoietic cell transplantation in children was quantitatively tracked in the study by means of TCR repertoire profiling. On the study overall, not on this receptor specifically: In some patients, high TCRbeta diversity at day 60 was attributed to recipient T cells and intrathymic progenitors that had survived conditioning. About two months after transplant, the apparently early recovery of alphabetaT-cell counts reportedly depended on just several hundred clones that had expanded rapidly and came from non-depleted graft cells. Over the following months the frequencies of hyperexpanded clones went down, and after one year T-cell counts and TCRbeta diversity were mostly credited to newly produced T cells.

The library was made by PCR. Instrument used: Illumina HiSeq 2500. TCR library preparation used molecular barcoding, with unique molecular identifiers applied to normalize quantification of the TCRbeta repertoire. Clones were called with MiXCR by TCRdb after fastp trimmed the public reads at Q25, and only in-frame beta chains were retained. Each record represents a unique CDR3 protein, reported with the most common genes and DNA among its rows. The sample table contains over 400,000 distinct CDR3 sequences; only one count was recorded for approximately 41% of them. Under 35% of the sample rests with the top ten. Taken with the paper, the label for treatment or condition translates to: allogeneic hematopoietic cell transplantation with graft depleted of TCRalphabeta T cells and CD19 B cells. Transplant recipients were children who received TCRalphabeta/CD19-depleted allogeneic hematopoietic cell grafts.

This clonotype was observed at least ten times. This clone's antigen is unknown. No base quality information exists; no much larger clone differs at one position. From the cysteine up to the phenylalanine, the CDR3 has a length of 15 residues. Solely the CDR3 DNA is kept, with 45 bases framed from the first base. The V end loses 3 bases and the J end loses 2 bases, and a stretch of 14 bases separates them. Looking up the germline V gene yields CDR1 SQVTM and CDR2 ANQGSEA. The receptor's source is a girl aged 2 to 10 with aplastic anemia, due to receive a stem cell transplant. Recombination joined TRBV29-1 with TRBJ1-5, with TRBD1 tentatively as D gene (6 bases match). Here the sequenced sample was PBMCs, taken before TCRalphabeta/CD19-depleted stem cell transplant. The CDR3 region has the sequence CSVDRGHTRNQPQHF. The nucleotide sequence is given as TGCAGCGTTGACCGGGGACACACCCGCAATCAGCCCCAGCATTTT.